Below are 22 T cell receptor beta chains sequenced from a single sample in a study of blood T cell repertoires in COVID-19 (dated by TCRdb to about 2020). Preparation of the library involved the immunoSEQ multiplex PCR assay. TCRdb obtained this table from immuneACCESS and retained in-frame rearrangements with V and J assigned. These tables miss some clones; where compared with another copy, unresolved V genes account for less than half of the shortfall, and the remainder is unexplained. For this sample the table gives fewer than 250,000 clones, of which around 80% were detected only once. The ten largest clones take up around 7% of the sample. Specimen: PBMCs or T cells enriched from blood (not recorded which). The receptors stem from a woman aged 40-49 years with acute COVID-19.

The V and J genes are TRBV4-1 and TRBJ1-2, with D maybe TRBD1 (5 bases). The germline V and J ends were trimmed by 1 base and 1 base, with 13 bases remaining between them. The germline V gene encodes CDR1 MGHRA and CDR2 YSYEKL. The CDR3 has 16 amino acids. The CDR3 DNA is TGCGCCAGCAGCCAAGTCCCAGGGCGCGTTAACTATGGCTACACCTTC. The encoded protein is CASSQVPGRVNYGYTF.

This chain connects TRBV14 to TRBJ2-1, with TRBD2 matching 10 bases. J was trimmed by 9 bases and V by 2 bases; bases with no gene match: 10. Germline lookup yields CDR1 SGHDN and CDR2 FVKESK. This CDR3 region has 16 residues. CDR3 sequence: CASSQKRTSGLGEQFF. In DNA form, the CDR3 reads TGTGCCAGCAGCCAAAAACGGACTAGCGGCCTGGGTGAGCAGTTCTTC.

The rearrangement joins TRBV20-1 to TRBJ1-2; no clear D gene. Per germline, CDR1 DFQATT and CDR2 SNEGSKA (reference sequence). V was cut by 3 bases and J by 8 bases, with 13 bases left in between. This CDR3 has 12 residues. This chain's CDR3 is CSASFTPSGYTF. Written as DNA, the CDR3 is TGCAGTGCTAGTTTCACACCTTCCGGCTACACCTTC.

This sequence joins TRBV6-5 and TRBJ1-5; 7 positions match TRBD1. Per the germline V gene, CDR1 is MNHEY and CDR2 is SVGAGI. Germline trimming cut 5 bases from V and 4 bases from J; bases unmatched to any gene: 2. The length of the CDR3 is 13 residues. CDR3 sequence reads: CASSRDRNQPQHF. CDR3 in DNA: TGTGCCAGCAGTCGGGACAGAAATCAGCCCCAGCATTTT.

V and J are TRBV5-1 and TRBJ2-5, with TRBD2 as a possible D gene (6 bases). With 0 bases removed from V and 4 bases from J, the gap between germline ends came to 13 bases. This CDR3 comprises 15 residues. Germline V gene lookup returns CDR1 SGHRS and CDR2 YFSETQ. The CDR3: CASSLEAGRVETQYF. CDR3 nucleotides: TGCGCCAGCAGCTTGGAGGCGGGAAGGGTAGAGACCCAGTACTTC.

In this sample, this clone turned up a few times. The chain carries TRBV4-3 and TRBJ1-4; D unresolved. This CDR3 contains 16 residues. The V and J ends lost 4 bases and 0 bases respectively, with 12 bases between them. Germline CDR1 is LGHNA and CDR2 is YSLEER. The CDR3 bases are TGCGCCAGCAGCCTCAGACTCACCGCAACTAATGAAAAACTGTTTTTT. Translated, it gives CASSLRLTATNEKLFF.

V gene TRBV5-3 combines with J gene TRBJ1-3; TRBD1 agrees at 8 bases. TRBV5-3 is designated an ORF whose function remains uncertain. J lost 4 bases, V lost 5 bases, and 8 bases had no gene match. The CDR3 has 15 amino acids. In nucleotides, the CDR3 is TGTGCCAGAAGGGGTCCGGGACAGGAGGGAAACACCATATATTTT. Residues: CARRGPGQEGNTIYF.

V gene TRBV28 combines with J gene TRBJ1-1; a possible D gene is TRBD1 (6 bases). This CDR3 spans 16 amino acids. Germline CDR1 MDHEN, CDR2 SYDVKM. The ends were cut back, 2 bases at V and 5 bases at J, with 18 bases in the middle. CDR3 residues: CASSLNQGLLGTEAFF. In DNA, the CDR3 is TGTGCCAGCAGTTTAAACCAGGGGCTTTTGGGTACTGAAGCTTTCTTT.

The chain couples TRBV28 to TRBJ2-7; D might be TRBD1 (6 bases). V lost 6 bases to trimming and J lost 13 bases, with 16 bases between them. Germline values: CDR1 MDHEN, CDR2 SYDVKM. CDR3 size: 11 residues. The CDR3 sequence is CASSRGGTAYF. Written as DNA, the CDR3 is TGTGCCAGCAGCAGGGGTGGGACGGCCTACTTC.

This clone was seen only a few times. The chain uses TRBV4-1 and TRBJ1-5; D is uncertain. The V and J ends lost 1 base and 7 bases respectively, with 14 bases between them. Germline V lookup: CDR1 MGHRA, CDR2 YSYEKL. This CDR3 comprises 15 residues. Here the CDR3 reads CASSQGTFPRQPQHF. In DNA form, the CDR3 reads TGCGCCAGCAGCCAAGGGACTTTCCCGCGACAGCCCCAGCATTTT.

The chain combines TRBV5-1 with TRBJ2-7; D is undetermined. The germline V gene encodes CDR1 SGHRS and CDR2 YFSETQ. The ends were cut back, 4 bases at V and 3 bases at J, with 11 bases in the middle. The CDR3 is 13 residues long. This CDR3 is CASSQVRSYEQYF. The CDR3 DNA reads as TGCGCCAGCAGCCAGGTTAGAAGCTACGAGCAGTACTTC.

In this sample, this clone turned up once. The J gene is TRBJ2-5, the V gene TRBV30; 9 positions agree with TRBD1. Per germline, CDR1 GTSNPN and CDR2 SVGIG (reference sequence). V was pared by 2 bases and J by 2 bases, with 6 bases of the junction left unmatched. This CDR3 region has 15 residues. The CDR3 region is CAWSIGTGSQETQYF. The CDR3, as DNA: TGTGCCTGGAGTATCGGGACAGGGAGTCAAGAGACCCAGTACTTC.

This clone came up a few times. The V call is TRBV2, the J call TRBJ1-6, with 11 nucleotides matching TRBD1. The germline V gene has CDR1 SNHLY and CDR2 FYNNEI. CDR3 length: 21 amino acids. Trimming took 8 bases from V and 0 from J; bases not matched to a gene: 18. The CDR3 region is CASSIRKGQGVLSSYNSPLHF. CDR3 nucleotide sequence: TGTGCCAGCTCTATAAGGAAGGGACAGGGGGTTCTGAGCTCCTATAATTCACCCCTCCACTTT.

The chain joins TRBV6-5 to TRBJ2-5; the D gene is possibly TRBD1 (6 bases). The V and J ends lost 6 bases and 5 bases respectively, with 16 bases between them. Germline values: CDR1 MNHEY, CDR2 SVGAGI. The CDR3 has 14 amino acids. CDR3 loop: CASRRDIGWETQYF. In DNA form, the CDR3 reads TGTGCCAGCAGAAGGGACATTGGATGGGAGACCCAGTACTTC.

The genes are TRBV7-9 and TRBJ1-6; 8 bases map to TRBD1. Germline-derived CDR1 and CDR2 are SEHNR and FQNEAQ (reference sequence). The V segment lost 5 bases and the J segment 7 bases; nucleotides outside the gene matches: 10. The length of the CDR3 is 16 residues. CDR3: CASSKPTGATNSPLHF. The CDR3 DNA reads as TGTGCCAGCAGCAAGCCGACAGGGGCGACCAATTCACCCCTCCACTTT.

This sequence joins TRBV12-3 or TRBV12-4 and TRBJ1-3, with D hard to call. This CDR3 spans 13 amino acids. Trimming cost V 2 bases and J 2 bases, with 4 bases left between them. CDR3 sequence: CASSLTTGNTIYF. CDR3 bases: TGTGCCAGCAGTTTAACAACTGGAAACACCATATATTTT.

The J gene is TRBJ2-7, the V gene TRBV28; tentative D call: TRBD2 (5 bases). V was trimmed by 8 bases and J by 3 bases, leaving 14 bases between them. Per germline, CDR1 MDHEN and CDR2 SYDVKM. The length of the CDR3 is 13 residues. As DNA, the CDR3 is TGTGCCAGCTCCTCGGGAACCTACTACGAGCAGTACTTC. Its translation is CASSSGTYYEQYF.

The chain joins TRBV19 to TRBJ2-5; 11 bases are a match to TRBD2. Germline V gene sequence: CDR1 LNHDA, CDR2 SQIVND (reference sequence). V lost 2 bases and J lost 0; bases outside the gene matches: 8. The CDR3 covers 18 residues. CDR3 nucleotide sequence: TGTGCCAGTAGTATAAGGGCTAGCGGGAGGTTCGACCAAGAGACCCAGTACTTC. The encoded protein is CASSIRASGRFDQETQYF.

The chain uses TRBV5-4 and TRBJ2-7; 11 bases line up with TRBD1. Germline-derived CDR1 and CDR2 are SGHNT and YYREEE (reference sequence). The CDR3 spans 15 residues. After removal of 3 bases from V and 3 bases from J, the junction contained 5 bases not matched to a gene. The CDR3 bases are TGTGCCAGCAGCTCCGGACAGGGGGCGTTCTACGAGCAGTACTTC. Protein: CASSSGQGAFYEQYF.

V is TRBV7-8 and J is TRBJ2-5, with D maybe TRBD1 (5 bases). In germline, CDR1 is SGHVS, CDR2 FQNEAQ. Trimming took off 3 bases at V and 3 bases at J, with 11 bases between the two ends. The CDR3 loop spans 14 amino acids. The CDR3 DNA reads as TGTGCCAGCAGCTTCGCCCGACAGAAAGAGACCCAGTACTTC. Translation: CASSFARQKETQYF.

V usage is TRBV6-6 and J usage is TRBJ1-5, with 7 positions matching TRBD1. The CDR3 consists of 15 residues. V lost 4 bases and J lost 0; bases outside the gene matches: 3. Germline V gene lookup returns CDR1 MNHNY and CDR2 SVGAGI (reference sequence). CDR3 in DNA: TGTGCCAGCAGTTCCGGACAGGCTAGCAATCAGCCCCAGCATTTT. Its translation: CASSSGQASNQPQHF.

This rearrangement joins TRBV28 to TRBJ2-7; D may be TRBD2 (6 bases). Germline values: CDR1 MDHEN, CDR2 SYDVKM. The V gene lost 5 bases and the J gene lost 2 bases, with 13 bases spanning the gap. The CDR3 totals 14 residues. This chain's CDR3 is CASSEPGLPYEQYF. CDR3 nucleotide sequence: TGTGCCAGCAGTGAGCCGGGACTCCCCTACGAGCAGTACTTC.